These 25 T cell receptor beta chains were all obtained from the same sample, sequenced in a study of blood T cell repertoires in COVID-19. Clones were read by immunoSEQ multiplex PCR, and TCRdb kept only the in-frame ones, dropping some. The sample gives just over 250,000 clones, 91% of which show up once; 2% to 3% is in the top ten. The source material was peripheral blood. Receptor source: a person aged 18-30 years with COVID-19, enrolled during active disease.

The CDR3 spells CASSPANAGGPNTQYF. In DNA form, the CDR3 reads TGTGCCAGCAGCCCTGCGAACGCGGGAGGGCCCAATACGCAGTATTTT. The chain recombines TRBV5-4 with TRBJ2-3, with 9 positions matching TRBD2. This CDR3 is built from 16 residues. The V segment lost 4 bases and the J segment 7 bases; nucleotides outside the gene matches: 13. The germline CDR1 and CDR2 sequences are SGHNT and YYREEE (reference sequence).

The chain carries TRBV2 and TRBJ1-2; D is possibly TRBD1 (5 bases). CDR1 is SNHLY and CDR2 is FYNNEI in the germline V gene. CDR3 length equals 14 residues. V dropped 7 bases and J dropped 4 bases, with 16 bases sitting between them. The CDR3 DNA sequence: TGTGCCAGCACCATTAGTAGCAGGGCCTATGGCTACACCTTC. This gives the protein CASTISSRAYGYTF.

This chain connects TRBV6-6 to TRBJ2-2; 7 nucleotides align to TRBD1. The J segment lost 4 bases and the V segment lost 5 bases, leaving 22 bases of the junction unmatched. The germline CDR1 and CDR2 sequences are MNHNY and SVGAGI (reference sequence). The CDR3 has 20 amino acids. The CDR3 loop is CASSQTDRWRSSIGTGELFF. Written as DNA, the CDR3 is TGTGCCAGCAGTCAAACGGACAGGTGGCGGTCTAGCATCGGCACCGGGGAGCTGTTTTTT.

This chain links TRBV6-1 with TRBJ1-1; D unresolved. Trimming cost V 2 bases and J 1 base, with 11 bases left between them. Per germline, CDR1 MNHNS and CDR2 SASEGT. The CDR3 contains 15 residues. CDR3 nucleotide sequence: TGTGCCAGCAGTGAAAGTGATCAGGCGAACACTGAAGCTTTCTTT. Amino acid sequence: CASSESDQANTEAFF.

This chain uses TRBV28 with TRBJ2-1; 11 nucleotides agree with TRBD1. CDR3 length equals 16 residues. CDR1 MDHEN and CDR2 SYDVKM come from the germline V gene. Trimming cost V 5 bases and J 8 bases; bases outside gene matches: 11. The CDR3 sequence is CASSTAPGQGGYEQFF. The CDR3 DNA sequence: TGTGCCAGCAGTACCGCCCCGGGACAGGGGGGGTATGAGCAGTTCTTC. The variable domain in full, with the rest retrieved from reference TRBV28 and TRBJ2-1, is DVKVTQSSRYLVKRTGEKVFLECVQDMDHENMFWYRQDPGLGLRLIYFSYDVKMKEKGDIPEGYSVSREKKERFSLILESASTNQTSMYLCASSTAPGQGGYEQFFGPGTRLTVL.

The chain joins TRBV19 to TRBJ1-1, with unresolved D. V lost 6 bases and J 4 bases, leaving 12 bases between the germline ends. The CDR3 runs to 13 residues. Germline V gene sequence: CDR1 LNHDA, CDR2 SQIVND (reference sequence). For the CDR3, the DNA is TGTGCCAGTAGCCTTACATCGGGCACTGAAGCTTTCTTT. Protein product: CASSLTSGTEAFF.

J is TRBJ2-2 and V is TRBV4-3, with a possible D match to TRBD2 (6 bases). The germline V gene has CDR1 LGHNA and CDR2 YSLEER. This CDR3 contains 16 residues. V lost 0 bases and J 6 bases, leaving 14 bases between the germline ends. The DNA of the CDR3 is TGCGCCAGCAGCCAAGATCGGCGGGGCCCGGCCGGGGAGCTGTTTTTT. Translating gives CASSQDRRGPAGELFF.

V is TRBV5-1 and J is TRBJ1-3; 10 bases line up with TRBD1. The CDR3 runs 18 residues. J gave up 1 base and V 4 bases, and 11 bases lay outside the gene matches. Germline V CDR1 and CDR2: SGHRS, YFSETQ. The CDR3 coding sequence is TGCGCCAGCAGCCTCCCGGGACAGGGGAAAGGGTCTGGAAACACCATATATTTT. This translates into CASSLPGQGKGSGNTIYF.

There are a few counts of this clone. The rearrangement links TRBV2 to TRBJ1-2; no definite D call. This CDR3 contains 13 residues. Looked up from germline, CDR1 is SNHLY and CDR2 is FYNNEI. V was clipped by 4 bases and J by 4 bases, with 10 bases between them. The CDR3 protein is CASSGENPYGYTF. CDR3 coding DNA: TGTGCCAGCAGTGGGGAGAACCCCTATGGCTACACCTTC.

The chain combines TRBV28 with TRBJ2-3, with TRBD1 identical over 7 bases. This CDR3 contains 19 residues. Looked up from germline, CDR1 is MDHEN and CDR2 is SYDVKM. With 3 bases clipped from V and 0 bases from J, the junction kept 15 bases outside the gene matches. The chain's CDR3 is CASSFHLTGSGISTDTQYF. For the CDR3, the DNA is TGTGCCAGCAGTTTCCACCTGACAGGGAGTGGGATTAGCACAGATACGCAGTATTTT.

This sequence joins TRBV7-9 and TRBJ2-1; TRBD2 aligns across 9 bases. CDR1 SEHNR and CDR2 FQNEAQ come from the germline V gene (reference sequence). J gave up 3 bases and V 1 base, and 4 bases lay outside the gene matches. CDR3 length: 16 amino acids. CDR3 DNA: TGTGCCAGCAGCTTAGGCCTAGCGGGAATCTACAATGAGCAGTTCTTC. Translation: CASSLGLAGIYNEQFF.

The chain is built from TRBV3-1 (or the pseudogene TRBV3-2) and TRBJ1-1, with D unresolved. This CDR3 is built from 13 residues. V was clipped by 0 bases and J by 8 bases, with 10 bases between them. CDR1 is LGHDT and CDR2 is YNNKEL in the germline V gene (reference sequence). The CDR3 is CASSQDTAREAFF. DNA for the CDR3: TGTGCCAGCAGCCAAGATACGGCTAGGGAAGCTTTCTTT.

The chain recombines TRBV14 with TRBJ2-5; TRBD2 aligns across 14 bases. Losses at the gene ends were 0 bases for V and 3 bases for J; bases not matched to a gene: 6. In germline, CDR1 is SGHDN, CDR2 FVKESK. The CDR3 totals 18 residues. CDR3 protein: CASSQEPRGLAGEETQYF. CDR3 coding DNA: TGTGCCAGCAGCCAAGAGCCCCGGGGACTAGCGGGGGAAGAGACCCAGTACTTC.

As for this clone: At one end the junction does not follow the germline gene, possibly because of a read error. J is TRBJ2-2 and V is TRBV6-1, with TRBD2 matching over 8 bases. In germline, CDR1 is MNHNS, CDR2 SASEGT. The CDR3 has 16 residues. The CDR3 sequence: CASREGVREVAGELFF. The CDR3 DNA reads as TGTGCCAGCAGAGAAGGGGTGCGGGAGGTGGCCGGGGAGCTGTTTTTT.

This chain links TRBV28 with TRBJ1-3; the D is unclear. This CDR3 comprises 13 residues. V was shortened by 8 bases and J by 2 bases, with 10 bases between the two germline ends. Germline V gene data show CDR1 as MDHEN and CDR2 as SYDVKM. CDR3 nucleotides: TGTGCCAGCCTCCGCGACACTGGAAACACCATATATTTT. Its protein is CASLRDTGNTIYF.

This clone showed up just once. The rearrangement links TRBV28 to TRBJ2-5; 9 positions agree with TRBD1. CDR1 MDHEN and CDR2 SYDVKM come from the germline V gene. The junction had 6 bases not matched to a gene; V was cut back by 6 bases and J by 4 bases. CDR3 length equals 14 residues. CDR3 loop: CASRPGQGRETQYF. The CDR3 DNA follows: TGTGCCAGCAGACCGGGACAGGGACGAGAGACCCAGTACTTC. Variable domain in full (rest from reference TRBV28 and TRBJ2-5): DVKVTQSSRYLVKRTGEKVFLECVQDMDHENMFWYRQDPGLGLRLIYFSYDVKMKEKGDIPEGYSVSREKKERFSLILESASTNQTSMYLCASRPGQGRETQYFGPGTRLLVL.

This clone is a singleton in its sample. The chain employs TRBV12-1 and TRBJ2-1; TRBD2 is taken as the D call from the table, unchecked against the DNA. TRBV12-1 is noted as a pseudogene. The CDR3 spans 16 residues. DNA of the CDR3: TGTGCCAGCAGCGCTAGGACTAGCGGGAATTACAATGAGCAGTTCTTC. Its protein product is CASSARTSGNYNEQFF.

The chain combines TRBV4-3 with TRBJ2-7; 7 bases align to TRBD1. The germline V gene encodes CDR1 LGHNA and CDR2 YSLEER. This CDR3 is 15 amino acids long. V shed 0 bases, J shed 0 bases, and the junction held 2 bases outside the gene matches. CDR3 DNA: TGCGCCAGCAGCCAAGAGGGGGACAGCTCCTACGAGCAGTACTTC. It specifies CASSQEGDSSYEQYF.

The genes are TRBV6-1 and TRBJ1-2; possible D gene TRBD1, 5 bases. V lost 3 bases to trimming and J lost 5 bases, with 16 bases between them. The CDR3 runs 15 residues. Germline CDR1 MNHNS, CDR2 SASEGT. Written as DNA, the CDR3 is TGTGCCAGCAGTGAGGGAGACGGGGGGATTTATGGCTACACCTTC. Amino acid sequence: CASSEGDGGIYGYTF.

V usage is TRBV5-3 and J usage is TRBJ2-7; a weak D match, TRBD2 (6 bases). TRBV5-3 is given ORF status, its function remaining uncertain. The ends were cut back, 4 bases at V and 0 bases at J, with 17 bases in the middle. This CDR3 has 16 residues. The CDR3 protein is CARSGEAGPLSYEQYF. CDR3 bases: TGTGCCAGAAGCGGGGAGGCGGGCCCCCTCTCCTACGAGCAGTACTTC.

This rearrangement joins TRBV12-3 or TRBV12-4 to TRBJ2-3, with D perhaps matching TRBD1 (6 bases). Between the trimmed V and J ends, which lost 3 bases and 4 bases, there was a span of 8 bases. This CDR3 comprises 13 residues. CDR3 in amino acids: CASSFRGPDTQYF. As DNA, the CDR3 is TGTGCCAGCAGTTTCAGGGGACCAGATACGCAGTATTTT.

This rearrangement joins TRBV10-1 to TRBJ2-5, with 8 bases lining up with TRBD2. CDR3 size: 16 residues. Germline CDR1 is WNHNN and CDR2 is SYGVQD (reference sequence). The V gene end was trimmed by 1 base and the J gene end by 1 base; junction bases not matched to a gene: 5. This chain's CDR3 is CASSEWTGGRQETQYF. CDR3 DNA: TGCGCCAGCAGTGAGTGGACGGGAGGGCGCCAAGAGACCCAGTACTTC.

The chain uses TRBV7-2 and TRBJ2-1, with TRBD2 matching over 9 bases. The V segment lost 1 base and the J segment 3 bases; nucleotides outside the gene matches: 13. This CDR3 has 19 residues. The germline CDR1 and CDR2 sequences are SGHTA and FQGNSA. The CDR3 nucleotides read TGTGCCAGCAGCTTAGAAGGTAGGCTAGCGGGACCCCTCTACAATGAGCAGTTCTTC. Its protein is CASSLEGRLAGPLYNEQFF. The complete variable domain, with remaining parts taken from reference TRBV7-2 and TRBJ2-1, reads GAGVSQSPSNKVTEKGKDVELRCDPISGHTALYWYRQSLGQGLEFLIYFQGNSAPDKSGLPSDRFSAERTGGSVSTLTIQRTQQEDSAVYLCASSLEGRLAGPLYNEQFFGPGTRLTVL.

The chain joins TRBV5-1 to TRBJ1-3, with D unresolved. V gave up 3 bases and J gave up 0 bases, with 13 bases separating them. Germline V gene lookup returns CDR1 SGHRS and CDR2 YFSETQ. This CDR3 is built from 16 residues. CDR3 DNA: TGCGCCAGCAGCTCCCTTACGGGGAGCTCTGGAAACACCATATATTTT. It specifies CASSSLTGSSGNTIYF.

The chain combines TRBV9 with TRBJ2-1; 11 bases line up with TRBD2. This CDR3 is built from 14 residues. Trimming cost V 0 bases and J 7 bases; bases outside gene matches: 0. Germline assignment: CDR1 SGDLS and CDR2 YYNGEE. CDR3 amino acids: CASSVASGRNEQFF. The CDR3 bases are TGTGCCAGCAGCGTAGCTAGCGGGAGGAATGAGCAGTTCTTC.